Below are 14 T cell receptor beta chains sequenced from a single sample in a study of blood T cell repertoires in COVID-19. Libraries were prepared by immunoSEQ multiplex PCR; TCRdb keeps only in-frame clonotypes and omits some of them. The sample holds 250,000 to 350,000 clones, around 89% seen once. The sequenced sample consisted of PBMCs or T cells enriched from blood (not recorded which). These TCRs come from a woman younger than 35 with acute COVID-19.

The V gene is TRBV14, the J gene TRBJ1-1; possibly TRBD1 for D (6 bases). The V end was cut by 4 bases, the J end by 5 bases, with 14 bases between. Germline CDR1 SGHDN, CDR2 FVKESK. The CDR3 runs to 14 residues. CDR3 region: CASSRRQAHTEAFF. The CDR3, as DNA: TGTGCCAGCAGCCGCAGACAGGCCCATACTGAAGCTTTCTTT.

This chain connects TRBV6-5 to TRBJ2-1; no clear D gene. The ends were cut back, 2 bases at V and 0 bases at J, with 11 bases in the middle. This CDR3 is 16 amino acids long. The germline V gene has CDR1 MNHEY and CDR2 SVGAGI. The chain's CDR3 is CASSYTVMSSYNEQFF. The CDR3 nucleotides read TGTGCCAGCAGTTACACGGTTATGAGCTCCTACAATGAGCAGTTCTTC.

The chain uses TRBV5-1 and TRBJ1-6; D not certain. This CDR3 has 15 residues. Trimming removed 3 bases at V and 7 bases at J, with 14 bases between. Germline loops: CDR1 SGHRS, CDR2 YFSETQ. The CDR3 here is CASSSSRASNSPLHF. CDR3 sequence (DNA): TGCGCCAGCAGCTCCTCGCGGGCAAGCAATTCACCCCTCCACTTT.

The rearrangement links TRBV5-1 to TRBJ2-3, with TRBD2 matching over 7 bases. V trimming: 3 bases; J trimming: 1 base; junction bases outside the gene matches: 11. Germline V lookup: CDR1 SGHRS, CDR2 YFSETQ. CDR3 size: 17 residues. In DNA form, the CDR3 reads TGCGCCAGCAGCTACAATGGCGGGAGTGGCGGCACAGATACGCAGTATTTT. This gives the protein CASSYNGGSGGTDTQYF.

The gene calls are TRBV7-9 and TRBJ1-6, with 11 bases identical to TRBD1. The junction had 4 bases not matched to a gene; V was cut back by 5 bases and J by 7 bases. The germline V gene has CDR1 SEHNR and CDR2 FQNEAQ (reference sequence). This CDR3 spans 15 amino acids. CDR3: CASSPRDRGNSPLHF. The CDR3 DNA sequence: TGTGCCAGCAGCCCCCGGGACAGGGGGAATTCACCCCTCCACTTT.

V and J are TRBV5-4 and TRBJ2-7; TRBD2 aligns across 7 bases. V lost 3 bases, J lost 2 bases, and 5 bases stayed unmatched. CDR3 size: 14 residues. Looked up from germline, CDR1 is SGHNT and CDR2 is YYREEE (reference sequence). CDR3 in amino acids: CASSWSGTTYEQYF. The DNA for the CDR3 is TGTGCCAGCAGCTGGTCCGGGACTACCTACGAGCAGTACTTC. Variable domain in full (rest from reference TRBV5-4 and TRBJ2-7): ETGVTQSPTHLIKTRGQQVTLRCSSQSGHNTVSWYQQALGQGPQFIFQYYREEENGRGNFPPRFSGLQFPNYSSELNVNALELDDSALYLCASSWSGTTYEQYFGPGTRLTVT.

The chain links TRBV12-3 or TRBV12-4 to TRBJ1-1, with D perhaps matching TRBD1 (5 bases). The CDR3 is 12 residues long. The germline V and J ends were trimmed by 5 bases and 6 bases, with 10 bases remaining between them. The CDR3 nucleotides are TGTGCCAGCAGTCCAGGGAATCCTGAAGCTTTCTTT. The encoded protein is CASSPGNPEAFF.

V and J are TRBV6-2 or TRBV6-3 and TRBJ1-5, with TRBD1 matching over 7 bases. Unmatched junction bases numbered 10, after V lost 4 bases and J lost 7 bases. The length of the CDR3 is 15 residues. CDR1 MNHEY and CDR2 SVGEGT come from the germline V gene. The CDR3, as DNA: TGTGCCAGCAGTTCCGGGACAGAAGAGAGCCAGCCCCAGCATTTT. Translated, it gives CASSSGTEESQPQHF.

The chain uses TRBV7-2 and TRBJ2-2, with D possibly matching TRBD2 (6 bases). The V gene's germline CDR1 is SGHTA and CDR2 FQGNSA. There are 14 residues in the CDR3. The germline V and J ends were trimmed by 4 bases and 7 bases, with 13 bases remaining between them. The CDR3 nucleotides are TGTGCCAGCAGCTCGTCCCGGGGGTTCGGGGAGCTGTTTTTT. It translates to CASSSSRGFGELFF.

This chain joins TRBV24-1 and TRBJ2-1; 7 nucleotides align to TRBD2. The CDR3 runs to 13 residues. Trimming at V came to 6 bases and at J to 4 bases, leaving 2 bases not matched to a gene. Germline V gives CDR1 KGHDR, CDR2 SFDVKD. Here the CDR3 reads CATSQRGYNEQFF. In nucleotides, the CDR3 is TGTGCCACCAGTCAGCGGGGATACAATGAGCAGTTCTTC.

The gene calls are TRBV28 and TRBJ1-1; D not certain. CDR1 is MDHEN and CDR2 is SYDVKM in the germline V gene. There are 15 residues in the CDR3. Deletions cut 6 bases from V and 0 bases from J, with 14 bases between. CDR3 in DNA: TGTGCCAGCAGACCCCGGGAACCTTTGAACACTGAAGCTTTCTTT. Translated: CASRPREPLNTEAFF.

This chain connects TRBV6-2 or TRBV6-3 to TRBJ2-3; 12 bases align to TRBD2. Germline CDR1 MNHEY, CDR2 SVGEGT. The CDR3 loop spans 19 amino acids. After removal of 5 bases from V and 2 bases from J, the junction contained 14 bases not matched to a gene. The CDR3 nucleotides read TGTGCCAGCAGTGTCCGACTAGCGGGAGCCATGTTACTCACAGATACGCAGTATTTT. Its translation: CASSVRLAGAMLLTDTQYF.

The J gene is TRBJ1-2, the V gene TRBV3-1 (or the pseudogene TRBV3-2); D is undetermined. V lost 4 bases, J lost 1 base, and 7 bases lay in between. The CDR3 is made up of 13 amino acids. The germline gives CDR1 LGHDT, CDR2 YNNKEL (reference sequence). The CDR3 DNA is TGTGCCAGCAGCCGCCAACTTAACTATGGCTACACCTTC. Translating gives CASSRQLNYGYTF.

This chain uses TRBV3-1 (or the pseudogene TRBV3-2) with TRBJ2-1, with 9 bases identical to TRBD2. With V trimmed by 3 bases and J by 4 bases, 7 bases remained unmatched. The CDR3 runs to 16 residues. Germline V gene lookup returns CDR1 LGHDT and CDR2 YNNKEL (reference sequence). The CDR3 coding sequence is TGTGCCAGCAGCCATCCCCCGGGACTAGCATACAATGAGCAGTTCTTC. This codes for CASSHPPGLAYNEQFF.